Each of the 13 T cell receptor beta chains below was sequenced from the same sample in a study of T cell changes during pregnancy in multiple sclerosis. Generated by immunoSEQ multiplex PCR, the TCRdb table keeps only in-frame clones and is missing some. The sample yields about 52,000 clones, roughly nine tenths seen once. The sequencing used CD4+ T cells from peripheral blood mononuclear cells, collected before pregnancy. These receptors were taken from a female donor with multiple sclerosis, enrolled in a pregnancy study.

The chain uses TRBV23-1 and TRBJ2-7, with TRBD1 identical over 11 bases. TRBV23-1 falls under the ORF class, with uncertain function. The CDR3 sequence is 14 residues long. V lost 3 bases and J lost 2; bases outside the gene matches: 0. CDR3 amino acids: CASSQGQGAYEQYF. For the CDR3, the DNA is TGCGCCAGCAGTCAGGGACAGGGGGCCTACGAGCAGTACTTC.

The chain joins TRBV6-1 to TRBJ1-2; 8 bases are shared with TRBD1. Germline V gene lookup returns CDR1 MNHNS and CDR2 SASEGT. This CDR3 has 15 residues. Trimming removed 6 bases from V and 5 bases from J; junction bases left unmatched: 11. The CDR3 here is CASRPGQGSMYGYTF. The DNA of the CDR3 is TGTGCCAGCAGACCCGGACAGGGTTCGATGTATGGCTACACCTTC.

This rearrangement joins TRBV4-1 to TRBJ2-5; no clear D gene. Germline-derived CDR1 and CDR2 are MGHRA and YSYEKL. V lost 0 bases, J lost 5 bases, and 10 bases lay in between. This CDR3 has 14 amino acids. DNA of the CDR3: TGCGCCAGCAGCCAAGACAAAGCGAGTGAGACCCAGTACTTC. Its protein product is CASSQDKASETQYF.

V usage is TRBV28 and J usage is TRBJ1-4; 8 bases are a match to TRBD1. Unmatched junction bases numbered 4, after V lost 3 bases and J lost 4 bases. The CDR3 consists of 15 residues. CDR1 and CDR2 from the germline V gene are MDHEN and SYDVKM. This CDR3 is CASSFTGQDNEKLFF. CDR3 bases: TGTGCCAGCAGTTTCACGGGACAGGATAATGAAAAACTGTTTTTT.

The V and J genes are TRBV30 and TRBJ1-2, with D unclear. In germline, CDR1 is GTSNPN, CDR2 SVGIG (reference sequence). This CDR3 is built from 14 residues. V was shortened by 2 bases and J by 5 bases, with 15 bases between the two germline ends. CDR3 DNA sequence: TGTGCCTGGAGTCCGGCCTGGGCAACATATGGCTACACCTTC. Encoded protein: CAWSPAWATYGYTF.

V usage is TRBV6-1 and J usage is TRBJ1-1, with D perhaps TRBD1 (5 bases). V lost 6 bases to trimming and J lost 1 base, with 12 bases between them. The germline CDR1 and CDR2 sequences are MNHNS and SASEGT. The CDR3 is 14 amino acids. CDR3 residues: CASRKGHPNTEAFF. The CDR3 nucleotides read TGTGCCAGCAGAAAAGGACACCCGAACACTGAAGCTTTCTTT.

This rearrangement joins TRBV30 to TRBJ2-2, with unresolved D. V was shortened by 5 bases and J by 1 base, with 8 bases between the two germline ends. Looked up from germline, CDR1 is GTSNPN and CDR2 is SVGIG (reference sequence). This CDR3 has 13 amino acids. The CDR3 sequence: CAWSLRNTGELFF. DNA for the CDR3: TGTGCCTGGTCCCTCAGGAACACCGGGGAGCTGTTTTTT.

V usage is TRBV28 and J usage is TRBJ1-2, with D unclear. CDR3 length: 11 amino acids. From germline, CDR1 is MDHEN and CDR2 SYDVKM. The V gene lost 3 bases and the J gene lost 13 bases, with 12 bases spanning the gap. CDR3: CASSLGIGSTF. The CDR3 region has the DNA TGTGCCAGCAGTTTGGGGATCGGGAGCACCTTC.

V and J are TRBV7-2 and TRBJ1-2; D may be TRBD1 (5 bases). The germline V gene encodes CDR1 SGHTA and CDR2 FQGNSA. Trimming left V 1 base short and J 0 bases short, with 12 bases between. The CDR3 has 16 residues. This chain's CDR3 is CASSLVWGEANYGYTF. The CDR3, as DNA: TGTGCCAGCAGCTTAGTTTGGGGGGAAGCTAACTATGGCTACACCTTC. Complete variable domain (other parts from reference TRBV7-2 and TRBJ1-2): GAGVSQSPSNKVTEKGKDVELRCDPISGHTALYWYRQSLGQGLEFLIYFQGNSAPDKSGLPSDRFSAERTGGSVSTLTIQRTQQEDSAVYLCASSLVWGEANYGYTFGSGTRLTVV.

The chain employs TRBV7-2 and TRBJ1-5; 7 bases fit TRBD1. The germline V gene encodes CDR1 SGHTA and CDR2 FQGNSA. The CDR3 covers 14 residues. J gave up 2 bases and V 3 bases, and 1 base lay outside the gene matches. This chain's CDR3 is CASSFDRGNQPQHF. The CDR3 DNA follows: TGTGCCAGCAGCTTCGACAGGGGCAATCAGCCCCAGCATTTT.

The chain uses TRBV7-8 and TRBJ1-4; 8 bases match TRBD1. This CDR3 has 16 amino acids. The V and J ends lost 5 bases and 4 bases, in that order; junction bases with no gene match: 9. Germline loops: CDR1 SGHVS, CDR2 FQNEAQ. CDR3 in DNA: TGTGCCAGCAGCCCCCGACAGGGGAGGGGTAATGAAAAACTGTTTTTT. Its protein is CASSPRQGRGNEKLFF.

For the CDR3, the DNA is TGTGCCAGCAGCGCGCGGGACGGGGGGACCCAGTACTTC. Translating gives CASSARDGGTQYF. J is TRBJ2-5 and V is TRBV7-2; D may be TRBD2 (6 bases). The V gene's germline CDR1 is SGHTA and CDR2 FQGNSA. The ends were cut back, 5 bases at V and 7 bases at J, with 14 bases in the middle. The CDR3 extends over 13 amino acids.

This rearrangement joins TRBV15 to TRBJ2-7; unclear D gene. This CDR3 has 13 amino acids. V was pared by 5 bases and J by 3 bases, with 11 bases between. The germline V gene encodes CDR1 LNHNV and CDR2 YYDKDF (reference sequence). The CDR3 sequence: CATSAQLDYEQYF. Written as DNA, the CDR3 is TGTGCCACCAGCGCCCAACTTGACTACGAGCAGTACTTC.